These 27 T cell receptor beta chains were all obtained from the same sample, sequenced in a study of glioma-infiltrating T cells. TCR alpha and beta CDR3 regions were amplified from RNA using iRepertoire nested multiplex PCR. Each CDR3 protein is one row after TCRdb ran MiXCR on the multiplex PCR reads. Among a few hundred thousand distinct CDR3 sequences listed, 41% were seen once. The specimen was glioma tissue, nonneoplastic brain tissue, or PBMCs (not recorded which). These receptors were collected from a human donor with low-grade glioma or glioblastoma, undergoing nonglioma brain surgery, or in good health (not recorded which).

This clonotype was observed a few times. CDR3 DNA sequence: TGCAGTGCTAGAACACATCCCCGGGCCAACGTCCTGACTTTC. This gives the protein CSARTHPRANVLTF. The genes are TRBV20-1 and TRBJ2-6; D gene uncertain. Trimming stripped 2 bases from V and 5 bases from J, with 10 bases between. This CDR3 region has 14 residues. Per the germline V gene, CDR1 is DFQATT and CDR2 is SNEGSKA (reference sequence).

This clonotype has a single count. V usage is TRBV28 and J usage is TRBJ2-1; TRBD2 aligns across 9 bases. Germline V CDR1 and CDR2: MDHEN, SYDVKM. V trimming: 3 bases; J trimming: 7 bases; junction bases outside the gene matches: 10. The CDR3 contains 16 residues. The CDR3 DNA reads as TGTGCCAGCAGTTTGGGGGGACTAGCCCAGGGGAATGAGCAGTTCTTC. This translates into CASSLGGLAQGNEQFF.

This clonotype was counted a few times. This chain connects TRBV28 to TRBJ2-2; 7 nucleotides line up with TRBD2. The V gene's germline CDR1 is MDHEN and CDR2 SYDVKM. The CDR3 spans 15 residues. V lost 5 bases and J lost 6; bases outside the gene matches: 9. CDR3 bases: TGTGCCAGCAGTAGAAGGACTAGTCTACCCGGGGAGCTGTTTTTT. Its protein product is CASSRRTSLPGELFF. Combining the CDR3 with reference TRBV28 and TRBJ2-2 gives the whole variable domain DVKVTQSSRYLVKRTGEKVFLECVQDMDHENMFWYRQDPGLGLRLIYFSYDVKMKEKGDIPEGYSVSREKKERFSLILESASTNQTSMYLCASSRRTSLPGELFFGEGSRLTVL.

This clonotype was counted a few times. The chain uses TRBV28 and TRBJ2-7, with 7 bases matching TRBD1. J gave up 0 bases and V 6 bases, and 8 bases lay outside the gene matches. The CDR3 consists of 15 residues. CDR1 MDHEN and CDR2 SYDVKM come from the germline V gene. CDR3: CASSLPGTASYEQYF. The DNA for the CDR3 is TGTGCCAGCAGCCTCCCCGGGACAGCCTCCTACGAGCAGTACTTC.

The chain carries TRBV6-5 and TRBJ2-4, with D perhaps assigned TRBD1 or TRBD2 (5 bases each). Looked up from germline, CDR1 is MNHEY and CDR2 is SVGAGI. V was pared by 4 bases and J by 14 bases, with 15 bases between. The CDR3 has 12 amino acids. CDR3 nucleotides: TGTGCCAGCAGTTCGGGACCCCGGCGTAAGTACTTC. It is translated as CASSSGPRRKYF.

The chain recombines TRBV20-1 with TRBJ2-1, with TRBD1 identical over 9 bases. Looked up from germline, CDR1 is DFQATT and CDR2 is SNEGSKA (reference sequence). The CDR3 covers 16 residues. V shed 5 bases and J 1 base; nucleotides not matched to a gene: 9. The CDR3 bases are TGCAGTGCTCGCAAAACAGGGGGCGCGTCCTACAATGAGCAGTTCTTC. It yields the protein CSARKTGGASYNEQFF.

The chain recombines TRBV5-4 with TRBJ2-7; D uncertain. Germline CDR1 and CDR2: SGHNT and YYREEE (reference sequence). V lost 2 bases to trimming and J lost 0 bases, with 6 bases between them. There are 13 residues in the CDR3. The CDR3 DNA reads TGTGCCAGCAGCTTCGAGTTCTCCTACGAGCAGTACTTC. Residues: CASSFEFSYEQYF.

The chain couples TRBV20-1 to TRBJ2-7, with D tentatively TRBD2 (5 bases). Germline V CDR1 and CDR2: DFQATT, SNEGSKA (reference sequence). Trimming pared 5 bases from V and 1 base from J, leaving 15 bases between. The CDR3 sequence is 14 residues long. The CDR3 DNA is TGCAGTGCTGCCTGGACCGGGGAATCCTACGAGCAGTACTTC. Translating gives CSAAWTGESYEQYF.

This clonotype has more than one count but fewer than ten. The genes are TRBV5-4 and TRBJ1-2, with D perhaps TRBD1 (6 bases). The germline V gene has CDR1 SGHNT and CDR2 YYREEE (reference sequence). Trimming took 4 bases from V and 0 from J, leaving 13 bases between them. The CDR3 covers 15 residues. In nucleotides, the CDR3 is TGTGCCAGCAGCAAACCGACAGGCCCTAACTATGGCTACACCTTC. It specifies CASSKPTGPNYGYTF. The full variable domain, with the rest looked up from reference TRBV5-4 and TRBJ1-2, is ETGVTQSPTHLIKTRGQQVTLRCSSQSGHNTVSWYQQALGQGPQFIFQYYREEENGRGNFPPRFSGLQFPNYSSELNVNALELDDSALYLCASSKPTGPNYGYTFGSGTRLTVV.

The CDR3 region has the DNA TGTGCCAGCACCCTACGATGGCAGGAGGGGTCCTACGAGCAGTACTTC. Encoded protein: CASTLRWQEGSYEQYF. This chain joins TRBV12-3 or TRBV12-4 and TRBJ2-7, with D maybe TRBD2 (6 bases). CDR3 length: 16 residues. The ends were cut back, 7 bases at V and 1 base at J, with 20 bases in the middle.

This clonotype occurred a few times. The V gene is TRBV24-1, the J gene TRBJ2-1; the match to TRBD2 covers 9 bases. Trimming cost V 6 bases and J 0 bases; bases outside gene matches: 14. This CDR3 comprises 19 residues. Germline lookup yields CDR1 KGHDR and CDR2 SFDVKD. This CDR3 is CATSQTRAGGPLSYNEQFF. As DNA, the CDR3 is TGTGCCACCAGTCAGACCCGAGCGGGAGGTCCACTCTCCTACAATGAGCAGTTCTTC.

The CDR3 nucleotides are TGTGCCAGCAGCTCCATGGGACTCGGCTCCTACGAGCAGTACTTC. Protein product: CASSSMGLGSYEQYF. The rearrangement uses TRBV7-8 and TRBJ2-7; tentatively, D is TRBD2 (6 bases). This CDR3 has 15 amino acids. Germline CDR1 reads SGHVS; CDR2 reads FQNEAQ. Trimming took 4 bases from V and 0 from J, leaving 13 bases between them.

The V call is TRBV20-1, the J call TRBJ2-7, with D uncertain. CDR3 length: 13 residues. V dropped 3 bases and J dropped 3 bases, with 12 bases sitting between them. The germline V gene has CDR1 DFQATT and CDR2 SNEGSKA (reference sequence). Written as DNA, the CDR3 is TGCAGTGCTAGCAACTTAGGAAACTACGAGCAGTACTTC. Protein sequence: CSASNLGNYEQYF.

This clonotype occurred once. The genes are TRBV27 and TRBJ1-1; the match to TRBD1 covers 10 bases. V trimming: 6 bases; J trimming: 1 base; junction bases outside the gene matches: 8. The CDR3 runs 16 residues. Germline V lookup: CDR1 MNHEY, CDR2 SMNVEV (reference sequence). The CDR3 spells CASSPGTGDQNTEAFF. DNA of the CDR3: TGTGCCAGCAGCCCCGGGACAGGGGACCAGAACACTGAAGCTTTCTTT.

The genes are TRBV6-2 or TRBV6-3 and TRBJ2-3, with 12 bases identical to TRBD2. The CDR3 has 17 amino acids. The germline CDR1 and CDR2 sequences are MNHEY and SVGEGT. The V segment lost 5 bases and the J segment 0 bases; nucleotides outside the gene matches: 6. The DNA for the CDR3 is TGTGCCAGCAGTAGAGGACTAGCGGGATCTAGCACAGATACGCAGTATTTT. Amino acids: CASSRGLAGSSTDTQYF.

The V call is TRBV7-9, the J call TRBJ1-3; D possibly corresponds to TRBD1 (5 bases). This CDR3 region has 16 residues. Trimming removed 2 bases from V and 1 base from J, with 12 bases in between. Germline lookup yields CDR1 SEHNR and CDR2 FQNEAQ (reference sequence). CDR3 sequence: CASSLQGAQSGNTIYF. CDR3 bases: TGTGCCAGCAGCTTACAAGGGGCGCAGTCTGGAAACACCATATATTTT.

This rearrangement joins TRBV6-1 to TRBJ1-1, with D possibly matching TRBD1 (5 bases). The CDR3 contains 14 residues. Per the germline V gene, CDR1 is MNHNS and CDR2 is SASEGT. The ends were cut back, 8 bases at V and 6 bases at J, with 19 bases in the middle. This chain's CDR3 is CASSYPPEGPEAFF. CDR3 coding DNA: TGTGCCAGCTCGTACCCTCCGGAGGGACCTGAAGCTTTCTTT.

This clonotype came up a few times. CDR3 coding DNA: TGTGCCAGCAGGGGAACAGGGTCCAATGAGCAGTTCTTC. Translated: CASRGTGSNEQFF. The chain combines TRBV7-3 with TRBJ2-1; D might be TRBD1 (6 bases). Trimming left V 6 bases short and J 6 bases short, with 12 bases between. The CDR3 spans 13 residues. CDR1 is SGHTA, CDR2 FQGTGA, per germline.

To note about this clonotype: It may be a read error: a sequence one base away is much more abundant. The chain is built from TRBV20-1 and TRBJ2-7, with 8 bases identical to TRBD1. The CDR3 contains 15 residues. V gave up 0 bases and J gave up 6 bases; unmatched junction bases: 10. Germline CDR1 reads DFQATT; CDR2 reads SNEGSKA (reference sequence). The CDR3 DNA is TGCAGTGCTAGAGATCGTGGACAGGGTTTGTTCGAGCAGTACTTC. Its protein product is CSARDRGQGLFEQYF.

This chain links TRBV28 with TRBJ2-1; 13 nucleotides align to TRBD2. The CDR3 runs to 16 residues. Germline CDR1 MDHEN, CDR2 SYDVKM. V shed 5 bases, J shed 5 bases, and the junction held 6 bases outside the gene matches. The chain's CDR3 is CASSPLGLAGDNEQFF. The CDR3 region has the DNA TGTGCCAGCAGTCCCCTCGGACTAGCGGGAGACAATGAGCAGTTCTTC.

This clonotype has a handful of counts. The chain couples TRBV7-2 to TRBJ2-7, with 7 bases identical to TRBD1. V trimming: 4 bases; J trimming: 4 bases; junction bases outside the gene matches: 10. Germline CDR1 and CDR2: SGHTA and FQGNSA. The CDR3 has 15 amino acids. The CDR3 DNA is TGTGCCAGCAGCTCACCGGGACAGCAACGTTACGAGCAGTACTTC. Translation: CASSSPGQQRYEQYF. Drawing the rest from reference TRBV7-2 and TRBJ2-7, the complete variable domain is GAGVSQSPSNKVTEKGKDVELRCDPISGHTALYWYRQSLGQGLEFLIYFQGNSAPDKSGLPSDRFSAERTGGSVSTLTIQRTQQEDSAVYLCASSSPGQQRYEQYFGPGTRLTVT.

As to this clonotype: The junction differs from germline at one of its ends, possibly a read error. This sequence joins TRBV19 and TRBJ1-5; tentative D call: TRBD1 (6 bases). The CDR3 spans 13 residues. Germline CDR1 reads LNHDA; CDR2 reads SQIVND (reference sequence). The chain's CDR3 is CASRGQTHQAQHF. For the CDR3, the DNA is TGTGCCAGTAGGGGACAAACTCATCAGGCCCAGCATTTT.

This chain links TRBV20-1 with TRBJ2-3, with no clear D. Germline lookup yields CDR1 DFQATT and CDR2 SNEGSKA (reference sequence). The CDR3 totals 14 residues. V dropped 2 bases and J dropped 5 bases, with 14 bases sitting between them. The DNA of the CDR3 is TGCAGTGCTAGATTACGGAAAAGGATAGATACGCAGTATTTT. Its protein is CSARLRKRIDTQYF.

This clonotype was observed a handful of times. The chain couples TRBV20-1 to TRBJ1-2; D may be TRBD1 (5 bases). Germline V lookup: CDR1 DFQATT, CDR2 SNEGSKA (reference sequence). V lost 2 bases and J 4 bases, leaving 8 bases between the germline ends. The CDR3 contains 12 residues. DNA of the CDR3: TGCAGTGCTAGATCAAGGGGCTATGGCTACACCTTC. Translating gives CSARSRGYGYTF.

This clonotype was seen repeatedly, ten times or more. The V call is TRBV6-2 or TRBV6-3, the J call TRBJ2-1; TRBD1 or TRBD2 may be the D gene (6 bases each). With 0 bases removed from V and 4 bases from J, the gap between germline ends came to 13 bases. CDR3 length: 16 residues. The V gene's germline CDR1 is MNHEY and CDR2 SVGEGT. The CDR3 loop is CASSYSGGNRYNEQFF. The CDR3 DNA follows: TGTGCCAGCAGTTACTCCGGGGGCAACCGATACAATGAGCAGTTCTTC.

V usage is TRBV6-6 and J usage is TRBJ2-7, with 8 bases fitting TRBD2. The CDR3 is made up of 15 amino acids. V lost 2 bases to trimming and J lost 2 bases; unmatched junction nucleotides: 5. Germline CDR1 is MNHNY and CDR2 is SVGAGI (reference sequence). The CDR3 sequence: CASSYGAGGAYEQYF. Here the CDR3 DNA reads TGTGCCAGCAGTTACGGGGCGGGAGGCGCCTACGAGCAGTACTTC.

The chain has TRBV15 and TRBJ2-1; no clear D. V shed 2 bases and J shed 2 bases, with 10 bases lying between them. Germline V lookup: CDR1 LNHNV, CDR2 YYDKDF (reference sequence). This CDR3 has 15 amino acids. CDR3 region: CATSRKGSAYNEQFF. The CDR3 DNA is TGTGCCACCAGCAGAAAGGGATCAGCCTACAATGAGCAGTTCTTC.